These 24 T cell receptor beta chains came from one sample sequenced in a study of cytomegalovirus exposure and HLA in healthy donors. The study ran its PCR with 60 Vbeta and 13 Jbeta primers. Clones were sequenced by immunoSEQ multiplex PCR, and TCRdb holds only the in-frame ones, with some missing. This sample yields around 200,000 clones, of which 65% to 90% are seen a single time; approximately 6% belongs to the top ten. Input material: PBMCs. The source of these receptors is a man aged 35 to 55 in good health and CMV-seropositive.

This rearrangement joins TRBV5-1 to TRBJ2-1; 8 nucleotides align to TRBD2. Germline V gene lookup returns CDR1 SGHRS and CDR2 YFSETQ. CDR3 length: 15 amino acids. V shed 4 bases and J 9 bases; nucleotides not matched to a gene: 12. The CDR3 sequence is CASSNGVGAGGEQFF. DNA for the CDR3: TGCGCCAGCAGCAACGGAGTGGGGGCGGGGGGTGAGCAGTTCTTC.

V gene TRBV27 combines with J gene TRBJ1-2; 8 nucleotides align to TRBD1. The CDR3 runs to 12 residues. The germline CDR1 and CDR2 sequences are MNHEY and SMNVEV (reference sequence). V dropped 8 bases and J dropped 4; count of bases not matched to a gene: 3. The DNA of the CDR3 is TGTGCCAGCCGGACAGGGACCTATGGCTACACCTTC. Residues: CASRTGTYGYTF.

This clone came up a few times. The J gene is TRBJ1-1, the V gene TRBV4-2, with D maybe TRBD1 (6 bases). The germline V gene has CDR1 LGHNA and CDR2 YNFKEQ. V was cut by 0 bases and J by 3 bases, with 8 bases left in between. The CDR3 loop spans 14 amino acids. The CDR3 here is CASSQEGAHTEAFF. CDR3 nucleotide sequence: TGTGCCAGCAGCCAAGAGGGGGCGCACACTGAAGCTTTCTTT.

V and J are TRBV5-1 and TRBJ2-2, with TRBD2 matching 9 bases. Germline lookup yields CDR1 SGHRS and CDR2 YFSETQ. The CDR3 has 16 residues. The V segment lost 0 bases and the J segment 7 bases; nucleotides outside the gene matches: 7. The chain's CDR3 is CASSLVAGGPGGELFF. CDR3 nucleotide sequence: TGCGCCAGCAGCTTGGTGGCGGGGGGGCCCGGCGGGGAGCTGTTTTTT.

CDR3 sequence (DNA): TGTGCCAGCAGCTTAGGACAGATTCTCTCTGGGGCCAACGTCCTGACTTTC. It encodes CASSLGQILSGANVLTF. This chain connects TRBV7-8 to TRBJ2-6; tentatively, D is TRBD1 (5 bases). The germline CDR1 and CDR2 sequences are SGHVS and FQNEAQ. The CDR3 has 17 amino acids. V shed 1 base and J shed 0 bases, with 10 bases lying between them.

The gene calls are TRBV6-1 and TRBJ2-7; 8 nucleotides agree with TRBD2. The ends lost 2 bases at V and 0 bases at J; junction bases unmatched: 3. There are 15 residues in the CDR3. Germline assignment: CDR1 MNHNS and CDR2 SASEGT. For the CDR3, the DNA is TGTGCCAGCAGTGAACCCCGGGGGGGCTCCTACGAGCAGTACTTC. It specifies CASSEPRGGSYEQYF.

The V gene is TRBV28, the J gene TRBJ1-1, with D perhaps matching TRBD1 (6 bases). V was cut by 1 base and J by 6 bases, with 9 bases left in between. The germline V gene encodes CDR1 MDHEN and CDR2 SYDVKM. The CDR3 sequence is 13 residues long. Here the CDR3 reads CASSLLGAAEAFF. The CDR3 region has the DNA TGTGCCAGCAGTTTATTGGGGGCCGCTGAAGCTTTCTTT.

The genes are TRBV7-2 and TRBJ2-7; D might be TRBD1 (6 bases). CDR1 and CDR2 (germline): SGHTA, FQGNSA. There are 14 residues in the CDR3. V was trimmed by 5 bases and J by 7 bases, leaving 18 bases between them. The DNA for the CDR3 is TGTGCCAGCAGCCTTGCTGCAGGGGCGAATGAGCAGTACTTC. Protein: CASSLAAGANEQYF.

This chain's CDR3 is CASRDWDYTDTQYF. CDR3 nucleotide sequence: TGTGCCAGCAGAGACTGGGACTACACAGATACGCAGTATTTT. This chain links TRBV2 with TRBJ2-3, with TRBD2 matching 7 bases. The V and J ends lost 6 bases and 2 bases, in that order; junction bases with no gene match: 5. The CDR3 is 14 amino acids. Per the germline V gene, CDR1 is SNHLY and CDR2 is FYNNEI.

This sequence joins TRBV7-8 and TRBJ1-2, with TRBD1 as a possible D gene (5 bases). The germline gives CDR1 SGHVS, CDR2 FQNEAQ. Trimming took off 0 bases at V and 4 bases at J, with 12 bases between the two ends. The CDR3 runs 15 residues. CDR3 sequence reads: CASSLAGGGSYGYTF. CDR3 sequence (DNA): TGTGCCAGCAGCTTAGCGGGGGGGGGATCCTATGGCTACACCTTC.

The chain employs TRBV13 and TRBJ2-1; TRBD2 matches at 15 bases. Germline lookup yields CDR1 PRHDT and CDR2 FYEKMQ (reference sequence). J gave up 10 bases and V 3 bases, and 7 bases lay outside the gene matches. This CDR3 contains 16 residues. CDR3 amino acids: CASSFWTSGGAREQFF. The CDR3 DNA is TGTGCCAGCAGCTTTTGGACTAGCGGGGGGGCCCGGGAGCAGTTCTTC.

This clone was seen a few times. The rearrangement links TRBV5-1 to TRBJ2-3, with 9 bases that match TRBD1. The CDR3 contains 16 residues. Trimming took 4 bases from V and 2 from J; bases not matched to a gene: 8. Germline V lookup: CDR1 SGHRS, CDR2 YFSETQ. DNA for the CDR3: TGCGCCAGCAGCACTCGACAGGGGGGGATCACAGATACGCAGTATTTT. Residues: CASSTRQGGITDTQYF.

The V and J genes are TRBV28 and TRBJ1-5; D perhaps matches TRBD1 (5 bases). V lost 2 bases, J lost 0 bases, and 8 bases lay in between. The CDR3 has 15 residues. CDR1 MDHEN and CDR2 SYDVKM come from the germline V gene. The CDR3 here is CASSLRTSSNQPQHF. The DNA for the CDR3 is TGTGCCAGCAGTTTACGGACATCTAGCAATCAGCCCCAGCATTTT.

The chain has TRBV25-1 and TRBJ2-2, with 9 bases matching TRBD2. This CDR3 contains 15 residues. Germline V lookup: CDR1 MGHDK, CDR2 SYGVNS. V lost 10 bases and J lost 3; bases outside the gene matches: 9. This CDR3 reads CATSRVAGDTGELFF. The CDR3 bases are TGTGCCACCTCGAGAGTAGCGGGGGACACCGGGGAGCTGTTTTTT.

J is TRBJ1-1 and V is TRBV10-1; 8 bases match TRBD1. The CDR3 has 14 amino acids. CDR1 is WNHNN, CDR2 SYGVQD, per germline (reference sequence). Trimming removed 6 bases from V and 0 bases from J; junction bases left unmatched: 3. CDR3 amino acids: CASSGQGLNTEAFF. Here the CDR3 DNA reads TGCGCCAGCAGCGGACAGGGATTGAACACTGAAGCTTTCTTT.

V is TRBV6-5 and J is TRBJ1-1; 8 nucleotides agree with TRBD1. CDR3 length equals 14 residues. Germline CDR1 MNHEY, CDR2 SVGAGI. After removal of 2 bases from V and 4 bases from J, the junction contained 3 bases not matched to a gene. The CDR3 bases are TGTGCCAGCAGTTACGCTGGACAGGGCACTGAAGCTTTCTTT. This sequence encodes CASSYAGQGTEAFF.

This chain connects TRBV25-1 to TRBJ1-6, with D possibly TRBD1 on 5 matching bases. CDR3 length: 15 residues. The germline V and J ends were trimmed by 3 bases and 4 bases, with 10 bases remaining between them. Germline loops: CDR1 MGHDK, CDR2 SYGVNS. The CDR3 DNA reads as TGTGCCAGCAGTGACCCAGGGCAATATAATTCACCCCTCCACTTT. Encoded protein: CASSDPGQYNSPLHF.

This clone was observed a single time. The chain recombines TRBV13 with TRBJ2-7; 7 nucleotides match TRBD1. Germline CDR1 and CDR2: PRHDT and FYEKMQ (reference sequence). With 5 bases clipped from V and 2 bases from J, the junction kept 9 bases outside the gene matches. This CDR3 is built from 15 residues. The CDR3 nucleotides read TGTGCCAGCAGCCTAATCGGGACAGCTACCTACGAGCAGTACTTC. It encodes CASSLIGTATYEQYF.

This chain joins TRBV5-4 and TRBJ1-2, with 9 bases that match TRBD1. Germline V lookup: CDR1 SGHNT, CDR2 YYREEE (reference sequence). The ends lost 3 bases at V and 4 bases at J; junction bases unmatched: 1. The CDR3 has 13 amino acids. CDR3 sequence: CASSSTGGYGYTF. The CDR3 DNA reads as TGTGCCAGCAGCTCGACAGGGGGCTATGGCTACACCTTC.

The gene calls are TRBV4-3 and TRBJ2-5; 10 bases align to TRBD1. Germline trimming cut 3 bases from V and 3 bases from J; bases unmatched to any gene: 7. CDR3 length: 16 residues. Germline CDR1 and CDR2: LGHNA and YSLEER. The CDR3 sequence: CASSQEDRGVKETQYF. The DNA of the CDR3 is TGCGCCAGCAGCCAGGAGGACAGGGGGGTTAAAGAGACCCAGTACTTC.

V and J are TRBV7-2 and TRBJ2-7; a weak D match, TRBD1 (6 bases). Trimming took 1 base from V and 5 from J, leaving 9 bases between them. Per the germline V gene, CDR1 is SGHTA and CDR2 is FQGNSA. The CDR3 runs to 13 residues. Written as DNA, the CDR3 is TGTGCCAGCAGCTTAGACAGACAGGACGAGCAGTACTTC. It encodes CASSLDRQDEQYF.

This clone was observed once. V and J are TRBV27 and TRBJ1-5; 8 bases align to TRBD1. J lost 7 bases, V lost 3 bases, and 11 bases had no gene match. The CDR3 totals 16 residues. Germline CDR1 reads MNHEY; CDR2 reads SMNVEV (reference sequence). The CDR3 protein is CASSFRRQGAGQPQHF. The CDR3 DNA sequence: TGTGCCAGCAGTTTTCGCCGGCAGGGGGCAGGACAGCCCCAGCATTTT.

The chain's CDR3 is CAISTGGIDTEAFF. The CDR3 DNA follows: TGTGCCATCAGTACAGGGGGAATCGACACTGAAGCTTTCTTT. The rearrangement joins TRBV10-3 to TRBJ1-1; 8 bases are a match to TRBD1. With 5 bases clipped from V and 3 bases from J, the junction kept 5 bases outside the gene matches. Germline CDR1 is ENHRY and CDR2 is SYGVKD. The CDR3 has 14 residues.

The chain couples TRBV9 to TRBJ1-4, with D uncertain. CDR3 length: 16 residues. Between the trimmed V and J ends, which lost 4 bases and 4 bases, there was a span of 17 bases. The germline gives CDR1 SGDLS, CDR2 YYNGEE. CDR3 sequence (DNA): TGTGCCAGCAGCCCCGAACCGCGGTGGCATAATGAAAAACTGTTTTTT. Encoded protein: CASSPEPRWHNEKLFF.